These 5 T cell receptor beta chains were sequenced from one sample in a study of beta chain features in type 1 diabetes. All of the isolated RNA was reverse transcribed, so expressed TCRB transcripts were sequenced. The table came from immunoSEQ multiplex PCR; TCRdb's copy has only in-frame clones and leaves some out. The repertoire holds some 150,000 clones, with 11% as singletons. The specimen was central memory CD4+ T cells from blood. The receptors were sampled from a man aged 18 to 35 in good health.

This clone was seen a few times. The CDR3 loop reads CASRPGQGFYEQYF. The DNA of the CDR3 is TGTGCCAGCAGGCCGGGACAGGGTTTCTACGAGCAGTACTTC. The rearrangement joins TRBV7-2 to TRBJ2-7, with TRBD1 identical over 9 bases. The CDR3 is made up of 14 amino acids. Germline V gene data show CDR1 as SGHTA and CDR2 as FQGNSA. V was clipped by 6 bases and J by 3 bases; unmatched bases: 6. The entire variable domain, with the rest obtained from reference TRBV7-2 and TRBJ2-7, is as follows: GAGVSQSPSNKVTEKGKDVELRCDPISGHTALYWYRQSLGQGLEFLIYFQGNSAPDKSGLPSDRFSAERTGGSVSTLTIQRTQQEDSAVYLCASRPGQGFYEQYFGPGTRLTVT.

The chain uses TRBV9 and TRBJ2-3; 8 nucleotides match TRBD2. Per germline, CDR1 SGDLS and CDR2 YYNGEE. V lost 3 bases and J lost 4; bases outside the gene matches: 1. The length of the CDR3 is 13 residues. In DNA, the CDR3 is TGTGCCAGCAGCGGGCGGGGGGCAGATACGCAGTATTTT. Its translation is CASSGRGADTQYF.

This clone occurred a few times. The identical CDR3 is also encoded by other nucleotide sequences in the sample. Here the CDR3 reads CSVAGQGYEQYF. CDR3 sequence (DNA): TGCAGCGTTGCGGGACAAGGCTACGAGCAGTACTTC. This chain connects TRBV29-1 to TRBJ2-7; D may be TRBD1 (6 bases). Per germline, CDR1 SQVTM and CDR2 ANQGSEA. V was pared by 4 bases and J by 3 bases, with 10 bases between. CDR3 length: 12 residues.

There are a few counts of this clone. This chain links TRBV25-1 with TRBJ2-5, with 10 bases lining up with TRBD2. The V gene's germline CDR1 is MGHDK and CDR2 SYGVNS. The CDR3 loop spans 16 amino acids. With V trimmed by 2 bases and J by 5 bases, 8 bases remained unmatched. In nucleotides, the CDR3 is TGTGCCAGCAGTGAAACTAGCGGGAAGAGGGGGGAGACCCAGTACTTC. As protein: CASSETSGKRGETQYF.

V is TRBV4-2 and J is TRBJ1-2, with unresolved D. Trimming removed 0 bases at V and 2 bases at J, with 13 bases between. Germline V gene lookup returns CDR1 LGHNA and CDR2 YNFKEQ. The CDR3 covers 16 residues. The CDR3 nucleotides read TGTGCCAGCAGCCAAGATCTGTCACACCTCAACTATGGCTACACCTTC. Protein: CASSQDLSHLNYGYTF.